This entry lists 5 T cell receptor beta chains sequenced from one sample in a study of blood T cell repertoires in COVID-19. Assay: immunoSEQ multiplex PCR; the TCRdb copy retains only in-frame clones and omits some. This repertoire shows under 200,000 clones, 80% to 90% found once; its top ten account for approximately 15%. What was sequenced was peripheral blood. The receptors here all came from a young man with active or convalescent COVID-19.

CDR3 sequence (DNA): TGCGCCAGCAGCTCGGGACAGGGAAGAGGCACTGAAGCTTTCTTT. Residues: CASSSGQGRGTEAFF. This chain joins TRBV5-1 and TRBJ1-1, with 9 bases matching TRBD1. The CDR3 runs 15 residues. Germline assignment: CDR1 SGHRS and CDR2 YFSETQ. Trimming took 3 bases from V and 4 from J; bases not matched to a gene: 7.

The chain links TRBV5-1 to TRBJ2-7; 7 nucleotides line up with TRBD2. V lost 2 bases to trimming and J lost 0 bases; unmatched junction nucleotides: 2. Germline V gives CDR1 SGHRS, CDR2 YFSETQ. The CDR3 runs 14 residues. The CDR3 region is CASSFSGVSYEQYF. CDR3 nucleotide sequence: TGCGCCAGCAGCTTCAGCGGGGTCTCCTACGAGCAGTACTTC.

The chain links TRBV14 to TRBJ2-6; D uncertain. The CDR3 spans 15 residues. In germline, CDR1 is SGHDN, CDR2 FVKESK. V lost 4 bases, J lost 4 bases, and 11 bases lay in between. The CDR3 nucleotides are TGTGCCAGCAGCCCGTTCGTAGCCGGGGCCAACGTCCTGACTTTC. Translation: CASSPFVAGANVLTF.

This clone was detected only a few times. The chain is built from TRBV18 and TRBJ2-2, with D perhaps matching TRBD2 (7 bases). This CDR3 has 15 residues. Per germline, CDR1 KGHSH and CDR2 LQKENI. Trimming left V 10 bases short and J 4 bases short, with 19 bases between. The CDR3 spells CATSRAGALTGELFF. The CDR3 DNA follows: TGTGCCACCTCTCGTGCGGGGGCCCTCACCGGGGAGCTGTTTTTT.

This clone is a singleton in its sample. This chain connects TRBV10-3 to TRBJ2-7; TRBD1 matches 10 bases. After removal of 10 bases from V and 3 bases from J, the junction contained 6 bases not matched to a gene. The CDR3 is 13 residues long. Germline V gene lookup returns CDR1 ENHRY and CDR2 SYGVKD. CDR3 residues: CATGTGENYEQYV. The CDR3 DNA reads TGTGCCACCGGGACAGGGGAGAACTACGAGCAGTACGTC.